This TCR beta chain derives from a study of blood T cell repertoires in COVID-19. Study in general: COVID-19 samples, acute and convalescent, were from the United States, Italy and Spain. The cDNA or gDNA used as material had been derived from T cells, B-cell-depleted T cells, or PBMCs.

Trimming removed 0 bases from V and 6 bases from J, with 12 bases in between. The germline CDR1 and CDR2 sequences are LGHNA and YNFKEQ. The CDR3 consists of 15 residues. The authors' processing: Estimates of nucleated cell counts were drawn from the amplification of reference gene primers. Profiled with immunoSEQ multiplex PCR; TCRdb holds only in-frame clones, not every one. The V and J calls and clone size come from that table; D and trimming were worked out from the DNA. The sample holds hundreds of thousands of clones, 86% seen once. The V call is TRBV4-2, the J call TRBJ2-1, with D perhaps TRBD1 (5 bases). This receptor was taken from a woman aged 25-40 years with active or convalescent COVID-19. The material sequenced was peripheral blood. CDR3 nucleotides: TGTGCCAGCAGCCAAGATAGGGGCTCCCTCAATGAGCAGTTCTTC. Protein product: CASSQDRGSLNEQFF.